This T cell receptor (beta chain) was observed in a study of blood T cell repertoires in COVID-19. As for the study in general: The analysed material was cDNA or gDNA that came from T cells, B-cell-depleted T cells, or PBMCs.

Using immunoSEQ multiplex PCR, the repertoire was profiled, and TCRdb retains in-frame clones only, with some absent. The sample contains 180,000 or so clones, 88% of which appear only once. The V and J ends lost 0 bases and 4 bases respectively, with 6 bases between them. Looked up from germline, CDR1 is SGHAT and CDR2 is FQNNGV. This CDR3 is built from 13 residues. The sample comprised peripheral blood. The genes are TRBV11-2 and TRBJ1-2; TRBD1 is a possible D gene (6 bases). The origin of this receptor is a woman aged 25 to 39 with acute or convalescent COVID-19. For the CDR3, the DNA is TGTGCCAGCAGCTTAGAAGGGGGCTATGGCTACACCTTC. This gives the protein CASSLEGGYGYTF.